These 12 T cell receptor beta chains came from one sample sequenced in a study of T cells in Graves' hyperthyroidism and ophthalmopathy. TCR beta CDR3 region amplification was performed from RNA transcripts. The study used the HTBI primer set for a first-round RT-PCR of the TCR CDR3. One entry per CDR3 protein results from TCRdb running MiXCR on the multiplex PCR reads. The sample contains about 600,000 distinct CDR3 sequences, about 14% of which appear only once. The sequencing input was blood. The receptors shown here come from a woman in her forties or fifties with Graves' ophthalmopathy.

V and J are TRBV3-1 and TRBJ2-6, with 7 bases matching TRBD2. The CDR3 loop spans 20 amino acids. Per the germline V gene, CDR1 is LGHDT and CDR2 is YNNKEL (reference sequence). The V gene end was trimmed by 0 bases and the J gene end by 5 bases; junction bases not matched to a gene: 16. The CDR3: CASSQEGGRAQIVRANVLTF. The CDR3 DNA sequence: TGTGCCAGCAGCCAAGAAGGTGGGAGGGCCCAAATCGTTCGGGCCAACGTCCTGACTTTC.

The chain couples TRBV3-1 to TRBJ1-1; D gene ambiguous. Between the trimmed V and J ends, which lost 2 bases and 12 bases, there was a span of 10 bases. Germline CDR1 and CDR2: LGHDT and YNNKEL (reference sequence). This CDR3 contains 11 residues. The DNA of the CDR3 is TGTGCCAGCAGCCAATACAGTGAGACTTTCTTT. This codes for CASSQYSETFF.

The sample holds a few counts of this clonotype. This chain uses TRBV9 with TRBJ2-3, with D uncertain. The ends were cut back, 6 bases at V and 0 bases at J, with 14 bases in the middle. Germline CDR1 SGDLS, CDR2 YYNGEE. This CDR3 is built from 15 residues. The CDR3 coding sequence is TGTGCCAGCACCCGGTCTCGTGCTAGCACAGATACGCAGTATTTT. This gives the protein CASTRSRASTDTQYF.

Ten or more counts support this clonotype. V usage is TRBV11-2 and J usage is TRBJ2-3; TRBD2 is a possible D gene (6 bases). This CDR3 is built from 14 residues. The V gene's germline CDR1 is SGHAT and CDR2 FQNNGV. The V end was cut by 2 bases, the J end by 4 bases, with 10 bases between. The CDR3 protein is CASSLRRESDTQYF. The DNA for the CDR3 is TGTGCCAGCAGCTTAAGGAGGGAGTCAGATACGCAGTATTTT.

This clonotype was detected only a few times. The rearrangement links TRBV19 to TRBJ2-7; D is perhaps TRBD1 (6 bases). Germline V gene data show CDR1 as LNHDA and CDR2 as SQIVND (reference sequence). This CDR3 is built from 15 residues. The V end was cut by 4 bases, the J end by 2 bases, with 15 bases between. The CDR3 sequence: CASSTGGRGPYEQYF. In DNA, the CDR3 is TGTGCCAGTAGTACCGGCGGCAGGGGCCCCTACGAGCAGTACTTC. The full variable domain, with the rest looked up from reference TRBV19 and TRBJ2-7, is DGGITQSPKYLFRKEGQNVTLSCEQNLNHDAMYWYRQDPGQGLRLIYYSQIVNDFQKGDIAEGYSVSREKKESFPLTVTSAQKNPTAFYLCASSTGGRGPYEQYFGPGTRLTVT.

This clonotype was found many times. V usage is TRBV3-1 and J usage is TRBJ2-1; 9 bases are a match to TRBD2. This CDR3 region has 17 residues. Trimming removed 0 bases from V and 6 bases from J; junction bases left unmatched: 9. In germline, CDR1 is LGHDT, CDR2 YNNKEL (reference sequence). This chain's CDR3 is CASSQESGLAKTNEQFF. In nucleotides, the CDR3 is TGTGCCAGCAGCCAAGAATCAGGACTAGCGAAGACCAATGAGCAGTTCTTC.

This clonotype turned up a few times. The genes are TRBV7-9 and TRBJ2-7, with D possibly being TRBD1 (6 bases). Per germline, CDR1 SEHNR and CDR2 FQNEAQ (reference sequence). The CDR3 sequence is 15 residues long. The V end lost 1 base, the J end lost 0 bases, and 10 bases lay between the germline ends. The CDR3 region has the DNA TGTGCCAGCAGCTTAGGTGACAGGAGCTCCTACGAGCAGTACTTC. Its protein is CASSLGDRSSYEQYF.

This clonotype was detected many times. The V call is TRBV18, the J call TRBJ1-1; possible D gene TRBD1, 5 bases. V lost 3 bases, J lost 4 bases, and 15 bases lay in between. The germline V gene has CDR1 KGHSH and CDR2 LQKENI. The CDR3 contains 15 residues. CDR3 in DNA: TGTGCCAGCTCACCCTCGACGGGGGGTGGCACTGAAGCTTTCTTT. It translates to CASSPSTGGGTEAFF.

At least ten counts were recorded for this clonotype. This chain connects TRBV30 to TRBJ2-1; tentatively, D is TRBD1 (6 bases). Trimming pared 6 bases from V and 0 bases from J, leaving 9 bases between. Germline CDR1 GTSNPN, CDR2 SVGIG (reference sequence). This CDR3 is 13 amino acids long. CDR3 loop: CACDRSSYNEQFF. The CDR3 DNA follows: TGTGCCTGTGACAGGAGCTCCTACAATGAGCAGTTCTTC.

Turning to this clonotype: A much bigger clone sits one base away, suggesting this may be a read error. The chain couples TRBV6-5 to TRBJ1-5; unclear D gene. The germline gives CDR1 MNHEY, CDR2 SVGAGI. This CDR3 region has 14 residues. CDR3 sequence: CASSSRGFNQLQHF. The CDR3 DNA reads TGTGCCAGCAGTTCTCGGGGTTTCAATCAGCTCCAGCATTTT.

The sample holds many counts of this clonotype. The rearrangement uses TRBV5-1 and TRBJ2-3, with D unresolved. The CDR3 runs 14 residues. Trimming shortened V by 0 bases and J by 0 bases, and 5 bases separated the two germline ends. Germline lookup yields CDR1 SGHRS and CDR2 YFSETQ. The CDR3 region is CASSLEKSTDTQYF. The CDR3 DNA reads as TGCGCCAGCAGCTTGGAAAAGAGCACAGATACGCAGTATTTT.

This sequence joins TRBV10-2 and TRBJ2-7; tentative D call: TRBD2 (6 bases). The CDR3 sequence is 14 residues long. The germline CDR1 and CDR2 sequences are WSHSY and SAAADI. The V gene lost 4 bases and the J gene lost 3 bases, with 13 bases spanning the gap. The CDR3 coding sequence is TGCGCCAGCAGTGGGGGCGGGGAGATCTACGAGCAGTACTTC. It translates to CASSGGGEIYEQYF.